This TCR beta chain was sequenced for a study of T-cell reconstitution after alpha-beta-depleted transplantation in children. CDR3 length: 15 residues. Germline V lookup: CDR1 SGHTA, CDR2 FQGNSA. The V segment lost 5 bases and the J segment 10 bases; nucleotides outside the gene matches: 10. For TCRbeta, the library was prepared with unique molecular identifiers. TCRdb reprocessed the PCR reads via MiXCR and lists one record per CDR3 protein. Among roughly 610,000 distinct CDR3 sequences listed, about 10% were seen once. A few counts support this clonotype. J is TRBJ2-1 and V is TRBV7-2, with 11 bases aligning to TRBD1. The TCR was taken from a human donor who donated a stem cell graft to a child with acute myeloid leukemia. The sample consisted of PBMCs from the stem cell graft donor, taken from the stem cell graft. In nucleotides, the CDR3 is TGTGCCAGCAGCCAAGGGACAGGGGGTCGGAGGGAGCAGTTCTTC. The encoded protein is CASSQGTGGRREQFF.